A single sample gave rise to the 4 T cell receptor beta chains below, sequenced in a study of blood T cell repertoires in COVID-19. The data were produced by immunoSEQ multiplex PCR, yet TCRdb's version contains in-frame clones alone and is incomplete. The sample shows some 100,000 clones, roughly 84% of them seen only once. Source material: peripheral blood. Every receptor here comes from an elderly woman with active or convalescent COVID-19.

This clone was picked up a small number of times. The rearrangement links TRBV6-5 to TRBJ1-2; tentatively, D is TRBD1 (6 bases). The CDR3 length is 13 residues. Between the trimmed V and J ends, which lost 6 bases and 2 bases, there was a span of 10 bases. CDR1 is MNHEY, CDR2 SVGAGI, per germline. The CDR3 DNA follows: TGTGCCAGCAGCAACGGACAGAACTATGGCTACACCTTC. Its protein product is CASSNGQNYGYTF.

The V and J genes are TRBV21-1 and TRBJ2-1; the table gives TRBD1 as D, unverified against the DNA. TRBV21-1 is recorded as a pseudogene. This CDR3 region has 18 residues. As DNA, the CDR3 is TGTGCCAGCAGGACCCGGGACAGGTCATCTGGGTCCTACAATGAGCAGTTCTTC. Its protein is CASRTRDRSSGSYNEQFF.

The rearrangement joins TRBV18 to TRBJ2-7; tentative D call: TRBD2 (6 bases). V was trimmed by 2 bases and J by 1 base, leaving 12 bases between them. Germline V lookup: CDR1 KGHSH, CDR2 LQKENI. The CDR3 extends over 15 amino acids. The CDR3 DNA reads TGTGCCAGCTCACCATTCACGGGGGTTTCCTACGAGCAGTACTTC. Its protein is CASSPFTGVSYEQYF.

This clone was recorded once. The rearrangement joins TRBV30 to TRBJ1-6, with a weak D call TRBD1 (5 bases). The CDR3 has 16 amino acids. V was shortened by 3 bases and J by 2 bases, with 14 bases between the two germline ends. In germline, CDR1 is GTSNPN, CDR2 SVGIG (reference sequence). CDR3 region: CAWSRTGETYNSPLHF. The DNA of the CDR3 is TGTGCCTGGAGCCGAACGGGGGAAACCTATAATTCACCCCTCCACTTT.